The 25 T cell receptor beta chains given below trace back to one sample, sequenced in a study of T cell responses to AZD1222 COVID-19 vaccine. Assay: immunoSEQ multiplex PCR; the TCRdb copy retains only in-frame clones and omits some. Of over 95,000 clones in the sample, 87% were seen once. Sequenced here: peripheral blood, sampled on day 0 of AZD1222 vaccination. Receptor source: an adult in good health.

This chain links TRBV7-2 with TRBJ2-5; the D is unclear. The CDR3 is 12 residues long. V dropped 5 bases and J dropped 4 bases, with 8 bases sitting between them. Germline V CDR1 and CDR2: SGHTA, FQGNSA. The CDR3 spells CASSPTRETQYF. The CDR3 bases are TGTGCCAGCAGCCCCACCCGAGAGACCCAGTACTTC.

The chain combines TRBV7-9 with TRBJ2-1; D could derive from TRBD1 or TRBD2 (5 bases each). The length of the CDR3 is 15 residues. CDR1 SEHNR and CDR2 FQNEAQ come from the germline V gene (reference sequence). The V gene lost 5 bases and the J gene lost 6 bases, with 17 bases spanning the gap. CDR3 DNA sequence: TGTGCCAGCAGCGCTAGAGGGGATTACGGCAATGAGCAGTTCTTC. It codes for CASSARGDYGNEQFF.

This chain links TRBV7-2 with TRBJ2-3; possible D gene TRBD1, 7 bases. Germline V CDR1 and CDR2: SGHTA, FQGNSA. The CDR3 is 16 residues long. V lost 5 bases and J 1 base, leaving 16 bases between the germline ends. CDR3 DNA sequence: TGTGCCAGCAGCCCCAGGGGGAGGAGGGGCACAGATACGCAGTATTTT. Protein: CASSPRGRRGTDTQYF.

This clone was observed once. The sample carries other DNA sequences with the same CDR3. V gene TRBV12-3 or TRBV12-4 combines with J gene TRBJ1-5; unclear D gene. The CDR3 consists of 12 residues. Trimming took off 1 base at V and 5 bases at J, with 3 bases between the two ends. For the CDR3, the DNA is TGTGCCAGCAGTTTAGGCGATCAGCCCCAGCATTTT. Translated: CASSLGDQPQHF.

This chain uses TRBV2 with TRBJ1-5; possible D gene TRBD1, 6 bases. Trimming removed 8 bases from V and 10 bases from J, with 21 bases in between. The germline V gene encodes CDR1 SNHLY and CDR2 FYNNEI. The CDR3 extends over 14 amino acids. The CDR3 DNA reads as TGTGCCAGCTCACAACAGGGAAGGGGGAATCCCCAGCATTTT. The encoded protein is CASSQQGRGNPQHF.

The rearrangement links TRBV7-3 to TRBJ2-1; 9 nucleotides line up with TRBD2. The CDR3 contains 15 residues. Per germline, CDR1 SGHTA and CDR2 FQGTGA. V gave up 6 bases and J gave up 11 bases; unmatched junction bases: 14. The chain's CDR3 is CASRPGGVAGEKQFF. CDR3 DNA sequence: TGTGCCAGCAGACCTGGTGGGGTAGCGGGAGAGAAGCAGTTCTTC.

DNA for the CDR3: TGTGCCAGCAGCTGGACAGAGTCCTACGAGCAGTACTTC. It yields the protein CASSWTESYEQYF. The J gene is TRBJ2-7, the V gene TRBV5-5; a weak D match, TRBD1 (6 bases). This CDR3 comprises 13 residues. From germline, CDR1 is SGHKS and CDR2 YYEKEE (reference sequence). The V gene lost 3 bases and the J gene lost 1 base, with 8 bases spanning the gap.

Only one count was recorded for this clone. The rearrangement links TRBV5-4 to TRBJ1-1; no definite D call. This CDR3 comprises 14 residues. Germline-derived CDR1 and CDR2 are SGHNT and YYREEE (reference sequence). V lost 1 base to trimming and J lost 2 bases, with 9 bases between them. The CDR3 loop reads CASSLLGKNTEAFF. CDR3 DNA: TGTGCCAGCAGCTTGTTAGGGAAAAACACTGAAGCTTTCTTT.

The chain links TRBV18 to TRBJ2-5; 7 bases match TRBD2. This CDR3 comprises 14 residues. With 2 bases clipped from V and 4 bases from J, the junction kept 4 bases outside the gene matches. Germline loops: CDR1 KGHSH, CDR2 LQKENI. The CDR3 protein is CASSPGRETETQYF. As DNA, the CDR3 is TGTGCCAGCTCACCAGGGCGGGAGACAGAGACCCAGTACTTC.

This sequence joins TRBV9 and TRBJ2-6, with TRBD2 matching over 7 bases. The CDR3 is 18 amino acids. Germline V CDR1 and CDR2: SGDLS, YYNGEE. J was trimmed by 3 bases and V by 0 bases; bases with no gene match: 9. The CDR3 loop is CASSVGRGRSGGANVLTF. CDR3 in DNA: TGTGCCAGCAGCGTAGGCCGCGGGAGATCGGGTGGGGCCAACGTCCTGACTTTC.

The J gene is TRBJ2-3, the V gene TRBV11-1; D is unclear. CDR3 size: 14 residues. Looked up from germline, CDR1 is SGHAT and CDR2 is FQDESV (reference sequence). Deletions cut 1 base from V and 1 base from J, with 6 bases between. Here the CDR3 DNA reads TGTGCCAGCAGCTTAGGTAGACGCACAGATACGCAGTATTTT. Encoded protein: CASSLGRRTDTQYF.

This clone was detected a few times. The rearrangement uses TRBV6-2 or TRBV6-3 and TRBJ1-5; no firm D call. The CDR3 is 15 residues long. The germline gives CDR1 MNHEY, CDR2 SVGEGT. Trimming stripped 5 bases from V and 4 bases from J, with 15 bases between. The CDR3 nucleotides are TGTGCCAGCAGTCAACAAGTAGCGAGTAATCAGCCCCAGCATTTT. This sequence encodes CASSQQVASNQPQHF.

The V gene is TRBV5-4, the J gene TRBJ1-2; maybe TRBD1 (6 bases). V lost 4 bases to trimming and J lost 0 bases, with 13 bases between them. This CDR3 region has 15 residues. Germline V lookup: CDR1 SGHNT, CDR2 YYREEE (reference sequence). The CDR3 is CASSQGGIANYGYTF. CDR3 sequence (DNA): TGTGCCAGCAGCCAAGGGGGGATCGCTAACTATGGCTACACCTTC.

The chain couples TRBV7-2 to TRBJ1-3; perhaps TRBD1 as D (5 bases). V lost 5 bases and J 7 bases, leaving 12 bases between the germline ends. Germline V gene lookup returns CDR1 SGHTA and CDR2 FQGNSA. CDR3 length: 13 residues. CDR3 sequence (DNA): TGTGCCAGCAGCACAGGCCTGGGGAACACCATATATTTT. Translated, it gives CASSTGLGNTIYF.

The rearrangement joins TRBV30 to TRBJ2-3; the match to TRBD1 covers 8 bases. The V gene end was trimmed by 4 bases and the J gene end by 1 base; junction bases not matched to a gene: 4. Germline loops: CDR1 GTSNPN, CDR2 SVGIG (reference sequence). There are 14 residues in the CDR3. The CDR3 nucleotides read TGTGCCTGGACACCGGGACAGGGCACAGATACGCAGTATTTT. Protein sequence: CAWTPGQGTDTQYF.

This clone turned up a few times. The gene calls are TRBV3-1 (or the pseudogene TRBV3-2) and TRBJ1-1; D is unclear. Trimming cost V 3 bases and J 6 bases, with 11 bases left between them. CDR3 length: 13 amino acids. Germline CDR1 and CDR2: LGHDT and YNNKEL (reference sequence). CDR3 bases: TGTGCCAGCAGCCAGGCCTCCAAACCTGAAGCTTTCTTT. Its protein product is CASSQASKPEAFF.

This rearrangement joins TRBV27 to TRBJ2-7, with 7 bases lining up with TRBD2. CDR3 length: 15 amino acids. Unmatched junction bases numbered 4, after V lost 0 bases and J lost 2 bases. Germline V lookup: CDR1 MNHEY, CDR2 SMNVEV (reference sequence). DNA for the CDR3: TGTGCCAGCAGTTTATCGGCGGGGGTAACCTACGAGCAGTACTTC. This encodes CASSLSAGVTYEQYF.

The chain joins TRBV7-9 to TRBJ2-3, with D unresolved. The CDR3 has 17 amino acids. Germline loops: CDR1 SEHNR, CDR2 FQNEAQ (reference sequence). Trimming pared 0 bases from V and 2 bases from J, leaving 15 bases between. The CDR3: CASSLAGSGSTTDTQYF. Written as DNA, the CDR3 is TGTGCCAGCAGCTTAGCGGGGTCGGGCAGTACCACAGATACGCAGTATTTT.

The rearrangement joins TRBV15 to TRBJ2-3; 8 bases agree with TRBD2. Trimming took 9 bases from V and 1 from J; bases not matched to a gene: 6. The CDR3 is made up of 14 amino acids. The germline CDR1 and CDR2 sequences are LNHNV and YYDKDF (reference sequence). The CDR3 coding sequence is TGTGCCACTCACCTCGGGGGGGGCACAGATACGCAGTATTTT. It specifies CATHLGGGTDTQYF.

V usage is TRBV7-2 and J usage is TRBJ1-3; D possibly corresponds to TRBD1 (6 bases). V was pared by 0 bases and J by 5 bases, with 11 bases between. Germline V gene sequence: CDR1 SGHTA, CDR2 FQGNSA. CDR3 length: 15 residues. The CDR3, as DNA: TGTGCCAGCAGCTTAGCACGACAGGAAAGAAACACCATATATTTT. The encoded protein is CASSLARQERNTIYF.

The V gene is TRBV2, the J gene TRBJ2-1; 9 bases fit TRBD1. The germline CDR1 and CDR2 sequences are SNHLY and FYNNEI. Trimming took 6 bases from V and 10 from J; bases not matched to a gene: 7. The CDR3 runs to 13 residues. This chain's CDR3 is CASRSRDRVEQFF. CDR3 coding DNA: TGTGCCAGCAGGAGCCGGGACAGGGTCGAGCAGTTCTTC.

This chain joins TRBV30 and TRBJ1-1; D gene uncertain. V shed 5 bases and J shed 2 bases, with 12 bases lying between them. The CDR3 contains 13 residues. Germline assignment: CDR1 GTSNPN and CDR2 SVGIG (reference sequence). In DNA form, the CDR3 reads TGTGCCTGGGTTCCGACTCTTAACACTGAAGCTTTCTTT. Its translation is CAWVPTLNTEAFF.

This clone showed up just once. V gene TRBV4-3 combines with J gene TRBJ2-1, with a possible D match to TRBD2 (6 bases). CDR1 and CDR2 (germline): LGHNA, YSLEER. Trimming removed 0 bases from V and 0 bases from J, with 12 bases in between. The CDR3 is made up of 17 amino acids. The CDR3 loop reads CASSQDPAGSSYNEQFF. The CDR3 coding sequence is TGCGCCAGCAGCCAAGATCCTGCGGGGAGCTCCTACAATGAGCAGTTCTTC.

The chain recombines TRBV9 with TRBJ2-1, with TRBD2 as a possible D gene (5 bases). The V gene lost 7 bases and the J gene lost 3 bases, with 14 bases spanning the gap. There are 14 residues in the CDR3. Germline CDR1 SGDLS, CDR2 YYNGEE. The CDR3 DNA reads TGTGCCAGCGGAGAGGGTCCTTTCTACAATGAGCAGTTCTTC. Its translation is CASGEGPFYNEQFF.

This chain links TRBV19 with TRBJ1-6, with 9 bases aligning to TRBD1. The J segment lost 7 bases and the V segment lost 5 bases, leaving 6 bases of the junction unmatched. The CDR3 totals 15 residues. Germline V CDR1 and CDR2: LNHDA, SQIVND (reference sequence). The CDR3, as DNA: TGTGCCAGTAGTTCCGGGACAGGGCCCAATTCACCCCTCCACTTT. Translating it yields CASSSGTGPNSPLHF.